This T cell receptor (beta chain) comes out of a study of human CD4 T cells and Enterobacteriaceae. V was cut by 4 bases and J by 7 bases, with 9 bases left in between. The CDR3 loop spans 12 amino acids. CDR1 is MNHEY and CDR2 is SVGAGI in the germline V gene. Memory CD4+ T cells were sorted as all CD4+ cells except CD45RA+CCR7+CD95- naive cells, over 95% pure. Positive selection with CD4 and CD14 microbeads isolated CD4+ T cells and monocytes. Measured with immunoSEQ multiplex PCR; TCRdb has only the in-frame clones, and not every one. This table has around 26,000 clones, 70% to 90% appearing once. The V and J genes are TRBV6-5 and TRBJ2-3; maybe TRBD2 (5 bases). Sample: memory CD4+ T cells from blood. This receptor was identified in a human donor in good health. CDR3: CASSSGLNTQYF. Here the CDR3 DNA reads TGTGCCAGCAGTTCCGGACTGAATACGCAGTATTTT.